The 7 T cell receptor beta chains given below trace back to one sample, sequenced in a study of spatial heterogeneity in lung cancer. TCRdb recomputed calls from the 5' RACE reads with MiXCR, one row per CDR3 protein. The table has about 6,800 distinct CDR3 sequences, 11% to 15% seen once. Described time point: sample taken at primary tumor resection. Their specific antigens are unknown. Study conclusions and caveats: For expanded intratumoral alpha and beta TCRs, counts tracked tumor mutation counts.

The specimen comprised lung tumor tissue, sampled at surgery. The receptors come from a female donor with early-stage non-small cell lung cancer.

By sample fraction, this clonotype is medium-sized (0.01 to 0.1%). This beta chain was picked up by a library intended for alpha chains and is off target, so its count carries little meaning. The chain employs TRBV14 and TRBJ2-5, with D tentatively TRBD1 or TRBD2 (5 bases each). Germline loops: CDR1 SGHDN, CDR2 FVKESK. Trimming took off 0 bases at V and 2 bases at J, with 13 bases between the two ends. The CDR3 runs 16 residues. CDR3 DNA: TGTGCCAGCAGCCAAGATCGGTTTGGGGGACAAGAGACCCAGTACTTC. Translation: CASSQDRFGGQETQYF.

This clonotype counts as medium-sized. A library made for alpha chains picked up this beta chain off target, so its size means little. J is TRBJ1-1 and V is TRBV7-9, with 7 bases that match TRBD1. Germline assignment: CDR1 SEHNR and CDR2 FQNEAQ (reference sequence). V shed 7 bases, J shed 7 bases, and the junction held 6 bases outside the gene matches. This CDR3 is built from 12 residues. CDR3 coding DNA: TGTGCCAGCACCCAACAGGGGATTGAAGCTTTCTTT. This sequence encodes CASTQQGIEAFF.

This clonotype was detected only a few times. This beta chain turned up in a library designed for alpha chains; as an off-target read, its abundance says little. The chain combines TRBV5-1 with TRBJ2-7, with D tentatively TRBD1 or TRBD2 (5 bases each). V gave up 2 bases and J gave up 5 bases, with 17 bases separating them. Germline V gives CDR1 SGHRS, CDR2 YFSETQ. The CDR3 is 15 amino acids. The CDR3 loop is CASSLTGTYLDEQYF. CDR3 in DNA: TGCGCCAGCAGCTTAACCGGGACCTATCTCGACGAGCAGTACTTC.

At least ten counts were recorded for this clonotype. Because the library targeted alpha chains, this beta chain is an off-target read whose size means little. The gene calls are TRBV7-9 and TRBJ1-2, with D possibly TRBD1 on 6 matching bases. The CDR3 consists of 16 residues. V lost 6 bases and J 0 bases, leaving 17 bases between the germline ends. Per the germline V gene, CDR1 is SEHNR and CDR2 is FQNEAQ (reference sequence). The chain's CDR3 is CASSKDRKIANYGYTF. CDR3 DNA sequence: TGTGCCAGCAGTAAGGACAGAAAAATAGCTAACTATGGCTACACCTTC.

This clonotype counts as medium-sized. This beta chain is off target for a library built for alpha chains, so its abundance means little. The CDR3, as DNA: TGTGCCAGCAGCCCTCGCAGGGCCACAGATACGCAGTATTTT. Its protein is CASSPRRATDTQYF. This chain links TRBV5-4 with TRBJ2-3; tentatively, D is TRBD1 (5 bases). V was cut by 4 bases and J by 2 bases, with 11 bases left in between. Germline-derived CDR1 and CDR2 are SGHNT and YYREEE (reference sequence). This CDR3 has 14 amino acids. Variable domain in full (rest from reference TRBV5-4 and TRBJ2-3): ETGVTQSPTHLIKTRGQQVTLRCSSQSGHNTVSWYQQALGQGPQFIFQYYREEENGRGNFPPRFSGLQFPNYSSELNVNALELDDSALYLCASSPRRATDTQYFGPGTRLTVL.

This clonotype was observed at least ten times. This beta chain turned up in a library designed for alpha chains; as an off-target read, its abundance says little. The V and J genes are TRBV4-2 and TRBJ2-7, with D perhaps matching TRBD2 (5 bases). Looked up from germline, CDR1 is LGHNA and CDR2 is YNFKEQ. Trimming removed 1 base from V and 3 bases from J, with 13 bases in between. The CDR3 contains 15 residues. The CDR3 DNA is TGTGCCAGCAGCCAAGTTTGGAAAGGAGGCTACGAGCAGTACTTC. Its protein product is CASSQVWKGGYEQYF.

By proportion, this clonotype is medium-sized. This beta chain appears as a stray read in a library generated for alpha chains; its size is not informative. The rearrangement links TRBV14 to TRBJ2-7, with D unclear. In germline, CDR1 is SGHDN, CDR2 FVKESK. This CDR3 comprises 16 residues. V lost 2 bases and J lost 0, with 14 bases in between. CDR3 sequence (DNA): TGTGCCAGCAGCCAAAGGTCGGCGCCGAGCTCCTACGAGCAGTACTTC. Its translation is CASSQRSAPSSYEQYF.